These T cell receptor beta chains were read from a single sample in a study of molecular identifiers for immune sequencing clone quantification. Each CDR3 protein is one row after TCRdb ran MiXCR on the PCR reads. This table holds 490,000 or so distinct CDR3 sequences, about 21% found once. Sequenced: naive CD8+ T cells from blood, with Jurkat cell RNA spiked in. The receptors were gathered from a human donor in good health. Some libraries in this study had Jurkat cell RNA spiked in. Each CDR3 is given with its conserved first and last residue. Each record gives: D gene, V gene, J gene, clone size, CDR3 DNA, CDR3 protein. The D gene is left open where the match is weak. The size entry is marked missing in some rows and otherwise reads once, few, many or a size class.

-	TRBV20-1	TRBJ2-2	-	TGCAGTGCTACGGTACCCGGGACGAACACCGGGGAGCTGTTTTTT	CSATVPGTNTGELFF
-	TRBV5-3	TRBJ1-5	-	TGTGCCAGCAGAGTAGGTGGTTATCAGCCCCAGCATTTT	CASRVGGYQPQHF
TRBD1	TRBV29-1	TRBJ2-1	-	TGCAGCGTCGACAGGGGGGCCTACAATGAGCAGTTCTTC	CSVDRGAYNEQFF
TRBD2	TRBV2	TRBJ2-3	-	TGTGCCAGCACCTTCTCCGCGGCTAGCGGAACAGGTACGCAGTATTTT	CASTFSAASGTGTQYF
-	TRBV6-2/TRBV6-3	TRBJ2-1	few	TGTGCCAGCAGTGGGCCGGGACGAACCTACAATGAGCAGTTCTTC	CASSGPGRTYNEQFF
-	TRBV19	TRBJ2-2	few	TGTGCCAGTATATATCCCACGAGTTCCGGGGAGCTGTTTTTT	CASIYPTSSGELFF
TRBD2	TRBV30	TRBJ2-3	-	TGTGCCTGGAGGAACACCCTAGCGGGAGCTAGCACAGATACGCAGTATTTT	CAWRNTLAGASTDTQYF
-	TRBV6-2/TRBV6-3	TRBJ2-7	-	TGTGCCAGCAGTTACGGAAACAGGCGCTCCTACGAGCAGTACTTC	CASSYGNRRSYEQYF
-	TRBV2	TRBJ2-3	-	TGTGCCAGCTCCGGATTCACAGATACGCAGGATTTT	CASSGFTDTQDF
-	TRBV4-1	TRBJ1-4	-	TGCGCCAGCAGCCAAGATTTGGGGACGGATGACGAAAAACTGTTTTTT	CASSQDLGTDDEKLFF
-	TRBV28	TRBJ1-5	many	TGTGCCAGCAGTTACAGGACAGACAATCAGCCCCAGCATTTT	CASSYRTDNQPQHF
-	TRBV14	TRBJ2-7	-	TGTGCCAGCAGCCAAGATTTTTACGAGCAGTACTTC	CASSQDFYEQYF
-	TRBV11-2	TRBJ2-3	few	TGTGCCAGCAGCTTTGGAGCGAATACGCAGTATTTT	CASSFGANTQYF
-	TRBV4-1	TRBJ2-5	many	TGCGCCAGCAGCCAAGAAGTCGGATTAAACCAAGAGACCCAGTACTTC	CASSQEVGLNQETQYF
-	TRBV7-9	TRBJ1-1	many	TGTGCCAGCAGCCAGGAAACAGGGTGGGGGAACACTGAAGCTTTCTTT	CASSQETGWGNTEAFF
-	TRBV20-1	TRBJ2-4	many	TGCAGTGCTAGACCCCAAGGGAAAAACATTCAGTACTTC	CSARPQGKNIQYF
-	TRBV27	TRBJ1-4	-	TGTGCCAGCAGTCCCGATCCCAGGGCCCTCGTCGAAAAACTGTTTTTT	CASSPDPRALVEKLFF
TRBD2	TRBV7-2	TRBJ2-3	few	TGTGCCAGCAGCGAGGGACTAGCGGGGGGGTACACAGATACGCAGTATTTT	CASSEGLAGGYTDTQYF
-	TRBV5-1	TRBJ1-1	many	TGCGCCAGCAGCTCTTATTCGACGAACACTGAAGCTTTCTTT	CASSSYSTNTEAFF
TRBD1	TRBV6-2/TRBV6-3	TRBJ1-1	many	TGTGCCAGCAGAGTCGACAGGGTTACTGAAGCTTTCTTT	CASRVDRVTEAFF
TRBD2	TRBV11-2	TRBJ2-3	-	TGTGCCAGCAGCCTATTAATGGGACTAGCGTCCACAGATACGCAGTATTTT	CASSLLMGLASTDTQYF
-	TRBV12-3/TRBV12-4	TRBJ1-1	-	TGTGCCAGCAGCCCCCCAGGGGACTGGGATACTGAAGCTTTCTTT	CASSPPGDWDTEAFF
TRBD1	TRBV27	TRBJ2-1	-	TGTGCCAGCAGTCCAGGGACAGGGGGCATCGGTGAGCAGTTCTTC	CASSPGTGGIGEQFF
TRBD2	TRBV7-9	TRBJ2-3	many	TGTGCCAGCAGCCCTAGAGTCTGGGAGGGACGGGATACGCAGTATTTT	CASSPRVWEGRDTQYF
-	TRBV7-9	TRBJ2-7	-	TGTGCCAGCGGCGGCGGAAGAACCTGGGGCGAGCAGTACTTC	CASGGGRTWGEQYF
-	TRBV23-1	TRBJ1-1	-	TGCGCCAGCAGTCGCCACGGGGAGAACACTGAAGCTTTCTTT	CASSRHGENTEAFF
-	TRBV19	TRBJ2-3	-	TGTGCCAGTACCGCCGCCTCTGAACTAGCAACCCCCGGAGATACGCAGTATTTT	CASTAASELATPGDTQYF
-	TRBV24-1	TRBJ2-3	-	TGTGCCACCAGTGGTGGCCACGGGGAAAGATACACAGATACGCAGTATTTT	CATSGGHGERYTDTQYF
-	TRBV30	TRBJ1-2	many	TGTGCCTGGAGTGGAGGTACAGGTTTATATGGCTACACCTTC	CAWSGGTGLYGYTF
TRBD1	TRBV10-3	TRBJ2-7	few	TGTGCCGGGGGACCGGGACAGGGGGCTTACGAGCAGTACTTC	CAGGPGQGAYEQYF
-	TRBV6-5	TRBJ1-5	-	TGTGCCAGCAGTGGGGGAGCATGGCAGCCCCAGCATTTT	CASSGGAWQPQHF
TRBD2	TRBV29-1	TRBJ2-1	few	TGCAGCGTTCCTCTATCTTTGGCTAGCGGTCTCAATGAGCAGTTCTTC	CSVPLSLASGLNEQFF
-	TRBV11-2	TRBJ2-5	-	TGTGCCAGCAGCTCCGGAGTAACAGGCAAAGAGACCCAGTACTTC	CASSSGVTGKETQYF
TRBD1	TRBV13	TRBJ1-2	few	TGTGCCAGCAGCCCCGTACATTGGGACAGTGAAGCTAACTATGGCTACACCTTC	CASSPVHWDSEANYGYTF
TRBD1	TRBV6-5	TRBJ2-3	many	TGTGCCGCATCCGGGACAGGGGCTTCCACAGATACGCAGTATTTT	CAASGTGASTDTQYF
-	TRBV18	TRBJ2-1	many	TGTGCCACTACAGACTCCTGGGGCAATGAGCAGTTCTTC	CATTDSWGNEQFF
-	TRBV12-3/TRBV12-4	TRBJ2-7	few	TGTGCCAGCGGCCAGGGGATGGCCTACGAGCAGTACTTC	CASGQGMAYEQYF
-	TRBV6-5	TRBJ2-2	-	TGTGCCAGCAGTATCCGGGACCGATCGAACACCGGGGAGCTGTCTTTT	CASSIRDRSNTGELSF
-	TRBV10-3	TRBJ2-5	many	TGTGCCATCGGAGGGGGCGCAGAGACCCAGTACTTC	CAIGGGAETQYF
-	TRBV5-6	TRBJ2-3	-	TGTGCCGGCAGCTTGGATTCTAGCACAGATACGCAGTATTTT	CAGSLDSSTDTQYF
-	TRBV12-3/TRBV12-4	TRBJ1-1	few	TGTGCCAGCAGTTTCTATCAGAAGAACACTGAAGCTTTCTTT	CASSFYQKNTEAFF
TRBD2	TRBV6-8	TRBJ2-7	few	TGTGCCAGCAGTCCCAATAGCGGGCCCCTATTCTCCTACGAGCAGTACTTC	CASSPNSGPLFSYEQYF
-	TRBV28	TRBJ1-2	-	TGTGCCAGCAGCCGGAACCATCCAAGTGGCTACACCTTC	CASSRNHPSGYTF
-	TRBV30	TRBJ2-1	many	-	CAWGQGSKFF
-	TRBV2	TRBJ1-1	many	TGTGCCAGCGGTGAATACAGGGAGAACACTGAAGCTTTCTTT	CASGEYRENTEAFF
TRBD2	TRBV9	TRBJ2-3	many	TGTGCCAGCAGCGTAGAACTAGCGGGGAACACAGATACGCAGTATTTT	CASSVELAGNTDTQYF
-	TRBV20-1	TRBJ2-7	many	TGCAGTGCCGACTCGCCTAGCGAGTACGAGCAGTACTTC	CSADSPSEYEQYF
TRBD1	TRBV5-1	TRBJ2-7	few	TGCGCCAGCAGCTTGTACGGACAGGGGGCGCGGGAGCAGTACTTC	CASSLYGQGAREQYF
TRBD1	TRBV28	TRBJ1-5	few	TGTGCCAGCAGTCCCTCAGTACAGGGGGACCACCTTTATAGCAATCAGCCCCAGCATTTT	CASSPSVQGDHLYSNQPQHF
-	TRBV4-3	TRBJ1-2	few	TGCGCCAGCAGCCAAGCAGGATACTATGGCTACACCTTC	CASSQAGYYGYTF
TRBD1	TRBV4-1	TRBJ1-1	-	TGCGCCAGCAGCCACACGCGGACAGGGAACACTGAAGCTTTCTTT	CASSHTRTGNTEAFF
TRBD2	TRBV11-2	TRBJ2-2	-	TGTGCCAGCGCTCATAGCCCGGTAGCGGGAGGGTACACCGGGGAGCTGTTTTTT	CASAHSPVAGGYTGELFF
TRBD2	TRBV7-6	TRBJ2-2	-	TGTGCCAGCAGCCTACTAGCGGGGGCCCGAGACGGGGAGCTGGTTTTT	CASSLLAGARDGELVF
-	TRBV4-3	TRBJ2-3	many	TGCGCCAGCAGCCTGGGACTTCACACAGATACGCAGTATTTT	CASSLGLHTDTQYF
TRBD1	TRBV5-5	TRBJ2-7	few	TGTGCCAGCAGCTTCCGGGACAGGGGGTCCCACGAGCAGTACTTC	CASSFRDRGSHEQYF
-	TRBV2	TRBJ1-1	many	TGTGCCAGCAGCCGAAAGGGCTACCTGAACACTGAAGCTTTCTTT	CASSRKGYLNTEAFF
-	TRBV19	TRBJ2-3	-	TGTGCCAGTAGTCAGGGAAGCCCAGATACGCAGTATTTT	CASSQGSPDTQYF
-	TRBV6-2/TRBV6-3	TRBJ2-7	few	TGTGCCAGCAGTTACATAGTTTCCGAGCAGTACTTC	CASSYIVSEQYF
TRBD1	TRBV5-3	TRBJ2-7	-	TGTGCCAGCAGCCTACAGGGGGGCTTAGGGTACGAGCAGTACTTC	CASSLQGGLGYEQYF